The rows below give T cell receptor beta chains drawn from one sample of a study of T cells in localized non-small cell lung cancer. Here immunoSEQ multiplex PCR was the method, and the copy in TCRdb shows in-frame clones only, minus some. This sample has tens of thousands of clones; around 90% occur once, and the top ten carry about 4%. The sample in question was peripheral blood, obtained before any cancer treatment. These receptors were taken from a man aged 18 to 50 with stage I lung adenocarcinoma. Each CDR3 is given with its conserved first and last residue. The order of the fields is clone size, J gene, V gene, D gene, CDR3 protein, CDR3 DNA. D genes are given only for firm matches. The size entry is marked missing in some rows and otherwise reads once, few, many or a size class.

>.|TRBJ2-7|TRBV7-8|.
CASSLAVGTLAYEQYF
TGTGCCAGCAGCTTAGCGGTTGGGACCCTAGCCTACGAGCAGTACTTC
>.|TRBJ1-3|TRBV30|.
CAWAHSGNTIYF
TGTGCCTGGGCTCACTCTGGAAACACCATATATTTT
>.|TRBJ2-2|TRBV28|TRBD1
CASSLVGTGGSGELFF
TGTGCCAGCAGTTTAGTGGGGACAGGGGGCTCCGGGGAGCTGTTTTTT
>.|TRBJ1-5|TRBV6-5|TRBD1
CASSADRGGQPQHF
TGTGCCAGCAGCGCGGACAGGGGTGGTCAGCCCCAGCATTTT
>.|TRBJ1-3|TRBV5-4|TRBD1
CASSTTGKAGNTIYF
TGTGCCAGCAGCACGACAGGGAAAGCTGGAAACACCATATATTTT
>.|TRBJ2-7|TRBV7-2|.
CASSLGGSGWDEQYF
TGTGCCAGCAGCTTAGGGGGTTCAGGATGGGACGAGCAGTACTTC
>once|TRBJ1-2|TRBV29-1|TRBD1
CSVTGTGGADYGYTF
TGCAGCGTTACCGGGACAGGGGGCGCAGACTATGGCTACACCTTC
>.|TRBJ1-2|TRBV5-4|.
CASSLAGGYGYTF
TGTGCCAGCAGCTTGGCGGGGGGCTATGGCTACACCTTC
>.|TRBJ1-2|TRBV5-1|TRBD1
CASSSGGAPGYTF
TGCGCCAGCAGCTCAGGGGGTGCTCCCGGCTACACCTTC
>.|TRBJ2-1|TRBV6-6|.
CASSTYNQFSEQFF
TGTGCCAGCAGTACCTATAACCAGTTCAGTGAGCAGTTCTTC
>.|TRBJ2-7|TRBV5-1|.
CASISEAGGDAYEQYF
TGCGCCAGCATTTCTGAGGCCGGTGGAGACGCCTACGAGCAGTACTTC
>.|TRBJ1-6|TRBV9|.
CASSVISDGNSPLHF
TGTGCCAGCAGCGTAATCTCGGACGGGAATTCACCCCTCCACTTT
>.|TRBJ1-6|TRBV30|TRBD1
CAWSEGGRQGGSPLHF
TGTGCCTGGAGTGAAGGGGGTCGACAGGGCGGCTCACCCCTCCACTTT
>.|TRBJ1-4|TRBV4-3|.
CASSQGRATIKLFF
TGCGCCAGCAGCCAAGGGAGGGCCACGATTAAACTGTTTTTT
>.|TRBJ2-1|TRBV6-5|.
CASSYGGTYNEQFF
TGTGCCAGCAGTTACGGGGGGACCTACAATGAGCAGTTCTTC
>.|TRBJ1-5|TRBV10-1|.
CASRRPDPHRPDSNQPQHF
TGCGCCAGCAGGCGTCCAGATCCGCACAGGCCCGATAGCAATCAGCCCCAGCATTTT